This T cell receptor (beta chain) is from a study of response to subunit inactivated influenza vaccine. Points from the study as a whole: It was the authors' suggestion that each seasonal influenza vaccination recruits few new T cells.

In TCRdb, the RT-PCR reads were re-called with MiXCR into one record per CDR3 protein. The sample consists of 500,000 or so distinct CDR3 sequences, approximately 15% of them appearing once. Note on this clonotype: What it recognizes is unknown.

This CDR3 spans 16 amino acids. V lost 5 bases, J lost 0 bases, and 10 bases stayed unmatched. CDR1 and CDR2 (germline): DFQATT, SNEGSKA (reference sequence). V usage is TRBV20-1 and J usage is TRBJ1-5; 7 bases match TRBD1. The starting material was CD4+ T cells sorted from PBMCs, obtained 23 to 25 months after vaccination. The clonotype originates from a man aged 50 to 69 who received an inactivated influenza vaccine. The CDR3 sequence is CSAYETGQNSNQPQHF. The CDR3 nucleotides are TGCAGTGCTTATGAAACGGGACAGAATAGCAATCAGCCCCAGCATTTT.